This T cell receptor (beta chain) emerged from a study of blood T cell repertoires in COVID-19. As for the study in general: COVID-19 samples collected from the United States, Italy and Spain covered acute and convalescent phases. From T cells, B-cell-depleted T cells, or PBMCs came the material, which was cDNA or gDNA.

Two consecutive negative NP/OP PCR tests, clearance, or resolved symptoms defined Cohort 3 recovery. The germline V gene has CDR1 SGDLS and CDR2 YYNGEE. This CDR3 region has 15 residues. With 0 bases removed from V and 4 bases from J, the gap between germline ends came to 13 bases. Data came from immunoSEQ multiplex PCR; TCRdb stores just in-frame clones and leaves some out. The repertoire has some 320,000 clones, roughly 86% of them found once; the top ten carry about 5.7%. The chain combines TRBV9 with TRBJ1-2, with D unresolved. The sequence was obtained from a woman under 40 who had recovered from COVID-19. Sequenced input: PBMCs or T cells enriched from blood (not recorded which). CDR3 amino acids: CASSVGAGATYGYTF. DNA for the CDR3: TGTGCCAGCAGCGTAGGGGCAGGCGCAACCTATGGCTACACCTTC.